These 8 T cell receptor beta chains were all obtained from the same sample, sequenced in a study of blood T cell repertoires in COVID-19. Profiling relied on immunoSEQ multiplex PCR, and the TCRdb table lists in-frame clones only, not all of them. Of fewer than 200,000 clones in the sample, 80% to 90% were seen once. The sequenced sample was peripheral blood. The receptors shown here come from a man between 18 and 35 years old who had recovered from COVID-19.

This chain joins TRBV7-2 and TRBJ2-2; D not certain. Trimming pared 4 bases from V and 8 bases from J, leaving 17 bases between. The CDR3 length is 15 residues. CDR1 and CDR2 from the germline V gene are SGHTA and FQGNSA. CDR3 loop: CASSSALLPTGELFF. The CDR3 DNA sequence: TGTGCCAGCAGCTCCGCACTCCTTCCTACGGGGGAGCTGTTTTTT.

The chain employs TRBV4-3 and TRBJ1-2; D gene unclear. There are 14 residues in the CDR3. The V end was cut by 0 bases, the J end by 4 bases, with 9 bases between. CDR1 and CDR2 (germline): LGHNA, YSLEER. The CDR3 sequence: CASSQDPSLYGYTF. The CDR3 DNA is TGCGCCAGCAGCCAAGATCCCAGTCTCTATGGCTACACCTTC.

The CDR3 is CASTTSGRSDTQYF. In DNA form, the CDR3 reads TGTGCCAGCACGACTAGCGGGAGGTCGGATACGCAGTATTTT. The rearrangement links TRBV2 to TRBJ2-3; the match to TRBD2 covers 13 bases. The V gene's germline CDR1 is SNHLY and CDR2 FYNNEI. This CDR3 has 14 amino acids. V shed 7 bases and J 6 bases; nucleotides not matched to a gene: 4.

J is TRBJ2-7 and V is TRBV27, with TRBD1 matching 8 bases. The CDR3 runs to 14 residues. The V gene's germline CDR1 is MNHEY and CDR2 SMNVEV (reference sequence). V lost 5 bases to trimming and J lost 2 bases; unmatched junction nucleotides: 5. DNA for the CDR3: TGTGCCAGCAGTCCCGACAGGGGACCCTACGAGCAGTACTTC. Encoded protein: CASSPDRGPYEQYF.

The chain couples TRBV5-1 to TRBJ2-5, with 9 bases matching TRBD2. The CDR3 has 16 residues. Looked up from germline, CDR1 is SGHRS and CDR2 is YFSETQ. Trimming took 0 bases from V and 2 from J; bases not matched to a gene: 5. CDR3 sequence: CASSLEASGIQETQYF. The CDR3 DNA is TGCGCCAGCAGCTTGGAGGCTAGCGGGATTCAAGAGACCCAGTACTTC.

This chain links TRBV9 with TRBJ1-5; TRBD1 aligns across 12 bases. This CDR3 region has 20 residues. With V trimmed by 4 bases and J by 7 bases, 21 bases remained unmatched. In germline, CDR1 is SGDLS, CDR2 YYNGEE. CDR3 nucleotide sequence: TGTGCCAGCAGCCCCACCTGCTCCGGGACAGGGGGCGCAGAACGCCAGCCCCAGCATTTT. This gives the protein CASSPTCSGTGGAERQPQHF.

The chain employs TRBV11-2 and TRBJ2-5; TRBD2 matches 8 bases. The germline CDR1 and CDR2 sequences are SGHAT and FQNNGV. This CDR3 has 16 residues. J gave up 5 bases and V 0 bases, and 8 bases lay outside the gene matches. The CDR3 bases are TGTGCCAGCAGCTTAGATCAGCGGGGGAGGGGTGAGACCCAGTACTTC. Translation gives CASSLDQRGRGETQYF.

CDR3 sequence: CATSQGGQPQHF. The CDR3 bases are TGTGCCACCAGCCAGGGTGGTCAGCCCCAGCATTTT. The genes are TRBV24-1 and TRBJ1-5; D might be TRBD1 (5 bases). This CDR3 is built from 12 residues. V was pared by 7 bases and J by 6 bases, with 9 bases between. The V gene's germline CDR1 is KGHDR and CDR2 SFDVKD.